Below are 24 T cell receptor beta chains sequenced from a single sample in a study of EBV T-cell therapy then PD-1 blockade in nasopharyngeal carcinoma. The protocol was immunoSEQ multiplex PCR, while the TCRdb copy is restricted to in-frame clones and leaves out a portion. The sample includes roughly 20,000 clones, 84% of them seen just once. The treatment denotes: AdE1-LMPpoly-expanded autologous EBV-specific T-cell therapy followed by anti-PD-1 nivolumab. Antigens for these TCRs are unknown. Specimen: CD8+ T cells from blood, collected around day 35 from a patient whose treatment included autologous EBV-specific T cells and nivolumab. The source is a man aged 35 to 55 with nasopharyngeal carcinoma.

The CDR3 reads CATGTGTQEYEQYF. As DNA, the CDR3 is TGTGCCACCGGAACCGGGACCCAGGAGTACGAGCAGTACTTC. The rearrangement links TRBV10-3 to TRBJ2-7; the D gene could be TRBD1 or TRBD2 (5 bases each). Germline V gives CDR1 ENHRY, CDR2 SYGVKD. The V and J ends lost 10 bases and 4 bases respectively, with 20 bases between them. The CDR3 extends over 14 amino acids.

Here the CDR3 DNA reads TGTGCCAGCAGAGTTCAGGGATCTAATGAAAAACTGTTTTTT. It encodes CASRVQGSNEKLFF. The chain couples TRBV27 to TRBJ1-4; tentative D call: TRBD1 (5 bases). V was shortened by 6 bases and J by 3 bases, with 11 bases between the two germline ends. The CDR3 is made up of 14 amino acids. Germline assignment: CDR1 MNHEY and CDR2 SMNVEV (reference sequence).

The CDR3 protein is CASSWGTVGSYEQYF. CDR3 coding DNA: TGTGCCAGCAGCTGGGGGACAGTGGGCTCCTACGAGCAGTACTTC. The chain employs TRBV5-6 and TRBJ2-7, with TRBD1 matching 7 bases. The germline CDR1 and CDR2 sequences are SGHDT and YYEEEE. The J segment lost 0 bases and the V segment lost 3 bases, leaving 6 bases of the junction unmatched. The CDR3 runs to 15 residues.

The V call is TRBV27, the J call TRBJ2-5; D might be TRBD1 (5 bases). The CDR3 contains 14 residues. V was shortened by 0 bases and J by 2 bases, with 7 bases between the two germline ends. Germline CDR1 and CDR2: MNHEY and SMNVEV (reference sequence). This chain's CDR3 is CASSLSKGQETQYF. CDR3 DNA: TGTGCCAGCAGTTTATCGAAGGGGCAAGAGACCCAGTACTTC.

This clone was seen only a few times. Other DNA sequences in this sample translate to the same CDR3. The chain uses TRBV29-1 and TRBJ2-1, with D possibly matching TRBD1 (6 bases). Germline lookup yields CDR1 SQVTM and CDR2 ANQGSEA. The germline V and J ends were trimmed by 4 bases and 7 bases, with 11 bases remaining between them. The CDR3 is 12 residues long. The CDR3 region is CSVGGQGNEQFF. The CDR3 DNA reads TGCAGCGTTGGGGGGCAGGGGAATGAGCAGTTCTTC.

V is TRBV7-9 and J is TRBJ2-5; possibly TRBD1 for D (5 bases). The CDR3 sequence is 14 residues long. CDR1 SEHNR and CDR2 FQNEAQ come from the germline V gene (reference sequence). Trimming took 5 bases from V and 4 from J, leaving 14 bases between them. CDR3 DNA: TGTGCCAGCAGCGATTCGGACAAGGGAGAGACCCAGTACTTC. Translation gives CASSDSDKGETQYF.

This clone appeared a single time. The chain recombines TRBV11-3 with TRBJ1-3; D is ambiguous. The CDR3 extends over 15 amino acids. The germline CDR1 and CDR2 sequences are SGHNT and YENEEA. Trimming cost V 1 base and J 0 bases, with 7 bases left between them. The DNA for the CDR3 is TGTGCCAGCAGCTTAGGACGAAGCTCTGGAAACACCATATATTTT. It specifies CASSLGRSSGNTIYF.

J is TRBJ2-7 and V is TRBV7-3, with D unresolved. CDR1 and CDR2 from the germline V gene are SGHTA and FQGTGA. The ends were cut back, 2 bases at V and 0 bases at J, with 8 bases in the middle. The CDR3 contains 14 residues. The CDR3, as DNA: TGTGCCAGCAGCTTACCAGAGTCCTCCTACGAGCAGTACTTC. This translates into CASSLPESSYEQYF. The variable domain in full, with the rest retrieved from reference TRBV7-3 and TRBJ2-7, is GAGVSQTPSNKVTEKGKYVELRCDPISGHTALYWYRQSLGQGPEFLIYFQGTGAADDSGLPNDRFFAVRPEGSVSTLKIQRTERGDSAVYLCASSLPESSYEQYFGPGTRLTVT.

J is TRBJ2-2 and V is TRBV6-4, with TRBD1 matching 9 bases. V shed 8 bases, J shed 5 bases, and the junction held 3 bases outside the gene matches. The germline gives CDR1 MRHNA, CDR2 SNTAGT. The CDR3 extends over 13 amino acids. The CDR3 nucleotides read TGTGCCAGCGGGGACAGGGATACCGGGGAGCTGTTTTTT. Its translation is CASGDRDTGELFF.

The rearrangement joins TRBV27 to TRBJ1-3, with 10 nucleotides matching TRBD1. J was trimmed by 2 bases and V by 2 bases; bases with no gene match: 0. From germline, CDR1 is MNHEY and CDR2 SMNVEV (reference sequence). CDR3 length: 15 amino acids. CDR3 nucleotides: TGTGCCAGCAGTTTAGGACAGGGGGCTGGAAACACCATATATTTT. This gives the protein CASSLGQGAGNTIYF.

The rearrangement joins TRBV7-2 to TRBJ2-6; D ambiguous. Trimming shortened V by 5 bases and J by 0 bases, and 14 bases separated the two germline ends. Germline CDR1 SGHTA, CDR2 FQGNSA. The CDR3 extends over 17 amino acids. In nucleotides, the CDR3 is TGTGCCAGCAGCCGTGCGCACGGTAGCTCTGGGGCCAACGTCCTGACTTTC. As protein: CASSRAHGSSGANVLTF.

The chain employs TRBV5-1 and TRBJ2-3; a weak D match, TRBD1 (5 bases). Germline lookup yields CDR1 SGHRS and CDR2 YFSETQ. V lost 2 bases and J 0 bases, leaving 13 bases between the germline ends. This CDR3 contains 16 residues. The CDR3 DNA reads TGCGCCAGCAGCTTTCCCGACAGCCCTAGCACAGATACGCAGTATTTT. Protein product: CASSFPDSPSTDTQYF.

This clone appeared a single time. This chain links TRBV3-1 (or the pseudogene TRBV3-2) with TRBJ1-6; perhaps TRBD1 as D (6 bases). Per the germline V gene, CDR1 is LGHDT and CDR2 is YNNKEL (reference sequence). Trimming removed 2 bases from V and 8 bases from J, with 22 bases in between. This CDR3 is 18 amino acids long. The CDR3 protein is CASSQSVGAGAYDSPLHF. The CDR3 DNA reads as TGTGCCAGCAGCCAATCAGTAGGAGCAGGGGCGTACGATTCACCCCTCCACTTT.

The chain uses TRBV27 and TRBJ2-2; TRBD2 agrees at 8 bases. V gave up 4 bases and J gave up 5 bases; unmatched junction bases: 9. Germline V lookup: CDR1 MNHEY, CDR2 SMNVEV (reference sequence). The CDR3 totals 16 residues. The CDR3 nucleotides read TGTGCCAGCAGTTCCCCTGGAGCGGGGGTTACCGGGGAGCTGTTTTTT. Protein product: CASSSPGAGVTGELFF.

This chain uses TRBV5-6 with TRBJ1-3; unclear D gene. Trimming shortened V by 0 bases and J by 0 bases, and 10 bases separated the two germline ends. The CDR3 contains 16 residues. The V gene's germline CDR1 is SGHDT and CDR2 YYEEEE. CDR3 loop: CASSLEGVVSGNTIYF. The CDR3 DNA follows: TGTGCCAGCAGCTTGGAAGGCGTGGTCTCTGGAAACACCATATATTTT.

The V gene is TRBV7-9, the J gene TRBJ1-5; TRBD1 aligns across 10 bases. V lost 3 bases, J lost 7 bases, and 3 bases stayed unmatched. The V gene's germline CDR1 is SEHNR and CDR2 FQNEAQ (reference sequence). The CDR3 is 14 residues long. CDR3 nucleotide sequence: TGTGCCAGCAGCTTGGGGACAGGGGAACAGCCCCAGCATTTT. Amino acid sequence: CASSLGTGEQPQHF.

The chain uses TRBV5-4 and TRBJ2-7; unclear D gene. Germline CDR1 is SGHNT and CDR2 is YYREEE (reference sequence). The CDR3 has 12 residues. Deletions cut 4 bases from V and 1 base from J, with 6 bases between. The CDR3 coding sequence is TGTGCCAGCAGCACCTATTCCTACGAGCAGTACTTC. This gives the protein CASSTYSYEQYF.

The chain combines TRBV4-1 with TRBJ2-3, with D maybe TRBD2 (7 bases). The V and J ends lost 2 bases and 0 bases respectively, with 15 bases between them. The CDR3 sequence is 17 residues long. Per germline, CDR1 MGHRA and CDR2 YSYEKL. The CDR3 DNA reads as TGCGCCAGCAGCCAATACTTGGCGGGGGCCAGCACAGATACGCAGTATTTT. Its protein is CASSQYLAGASTDTQYF.

CDR3 sequence reads: CASSGTSGFTDTQYF. For the CDR3, the DNA is TGTGCCAGCAGCGGGACTAGCGGGTTTACAGATACGCAGTATTTT. The V and J genes are TRBV9 and TRBJ2-3; 11 nucleotides agree with TRBD2. Per germline, CDR1 SGDLS and CDR2 YYNGEE. The length of the CDR3 is 15 residues. V was pared by 3 bases and J by 3 bases, with 3 bases of the junction left unmatched.

The chain joins TRBV4-1 to TRBJ2-1, with D maybe TRBD2 (6 bases). V was pared by 0 bases and J by 8 bases, with 8 bases between. Germline CDR1 and CDR2: MGHRA and YSYEKL. CDR3 length: 13 residues. This CDR3 reads CASSQDPGDEQFF. The CDR3 DNA reads TGCGCCAGCAGCCAAGATCCGGGAGATGAGCAGTTCTTC.

The genes are TRBV10-3 and TRBJ2-7, with 7 nucleotides matching TRBD2. CDR1 and CDR2 (germline): ENHRY, SYGVKD. J was trimmed by 0 bases and V by 0 bases; bases with no gene match: 5. There are 16 residues in the CDR3. This chain's CDR3 is CAISESTSRASYEQYF. The CDR3 nucleotides are TGTGCCATCAGTGAGTCGACTAGCCGGGCCTCCTACGAGCAGTACTTC.

This clone has just one count. The chain uses TRBV6-5 and TRBJ2-3; 11 bases line up with TRBD2. The CDR3 covers 15 residues. The trim removed 6 bases at V and 4 bases at J, leaving 6 bases unmatched. CDR1 MNHEY and CDR2 SVGAGI come from the germline V gene. CDR3 residues: CASSLTSGGSDTQYF. DNA of the CDR3: TGTGCCAGCAGCCTTACTAGCGGGGGTTCAGATACGCAGTATTTT.

This clone has a single count. J is TRBJ1-2 and V is TRBV9, with TRBD1 identical over 8 bases. The ends lost 4 bases at V and 7 bases at J; junction bases unmatched: 15. Germline loops: CDR1 SGDLS, CDR2 YYNGEE. The CDR3 covers 16 residues. The CDR3 loop is CASSPSQGAVAGGYTF. For the CDR3, the DNA is TGTGCCAGCAGCCCTTCCCAGGGGGCGGTGGCCGGTGGCTACACCTTC.

As to this clone: At one end, the junction sequence differs from germline, possibly due to a read error. This chain joins TRBV2 and TRBJ2-3, with 7 bases aligning to TRBD1. The CDR3 totals 14 residues. Per the germline V gene, CDR1 is SNHLY and CDR2 is FYNNEI. The CDR3 loop reads CAGSDRAGTDTQYF. In DNA, the CDR3 is TGTGCCGGCAGTGACAGGGCAGGCACAGATACGCAGTATTTT.